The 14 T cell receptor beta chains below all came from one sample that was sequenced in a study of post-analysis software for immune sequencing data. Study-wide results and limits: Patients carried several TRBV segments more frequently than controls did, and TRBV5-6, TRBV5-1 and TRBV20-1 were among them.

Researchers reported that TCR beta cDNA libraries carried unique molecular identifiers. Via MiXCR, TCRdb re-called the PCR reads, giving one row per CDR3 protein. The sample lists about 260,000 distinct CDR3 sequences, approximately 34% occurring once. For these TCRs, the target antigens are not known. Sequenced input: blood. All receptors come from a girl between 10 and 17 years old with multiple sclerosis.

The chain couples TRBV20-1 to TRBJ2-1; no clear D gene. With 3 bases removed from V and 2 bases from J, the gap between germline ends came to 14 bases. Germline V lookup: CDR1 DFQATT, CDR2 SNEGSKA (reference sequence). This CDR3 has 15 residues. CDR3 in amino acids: CSARGNSLPYNEQFF. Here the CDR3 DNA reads TGCAGTGCTAGGGGAAATAGCCTCCCCTACAATGAGCAGTTCTTC.

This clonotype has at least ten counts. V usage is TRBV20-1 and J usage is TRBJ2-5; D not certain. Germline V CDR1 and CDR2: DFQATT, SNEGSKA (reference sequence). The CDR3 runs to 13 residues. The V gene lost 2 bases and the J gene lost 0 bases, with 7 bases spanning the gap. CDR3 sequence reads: CSARPPNQETQYF. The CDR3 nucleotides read TGCAGTGCTAGACCACCCAACCAAGAGACCCAGTACTTC.

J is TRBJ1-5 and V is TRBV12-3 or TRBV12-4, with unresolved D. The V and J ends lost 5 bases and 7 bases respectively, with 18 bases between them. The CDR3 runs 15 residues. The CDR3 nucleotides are TGTGCCAGCAGTCCCAGTTCGGACTACGACCAGCCCCAGCATTTT. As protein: CASSPSSDYDQPQHF.

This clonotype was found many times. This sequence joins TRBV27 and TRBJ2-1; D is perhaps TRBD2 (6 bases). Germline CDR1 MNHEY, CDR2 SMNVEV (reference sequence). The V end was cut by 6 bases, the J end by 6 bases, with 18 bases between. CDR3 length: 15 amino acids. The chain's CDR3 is CASSRSPGTGNEQFF. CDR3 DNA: TGTGCCAGCAGCCGCTCTCCCGGGACTGGCAATGAGCAGTTCTTC.

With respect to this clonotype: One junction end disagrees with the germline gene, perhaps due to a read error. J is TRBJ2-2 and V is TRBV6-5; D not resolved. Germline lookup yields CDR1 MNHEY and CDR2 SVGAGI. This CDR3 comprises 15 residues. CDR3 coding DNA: TGTACCAGCAGCTTGGCCATGACGGGCACCGGGGAGCTGTTTTTT. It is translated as CTSSLAMTGTGELFF.

The CDR3 DNA sequence: TGTGCCAGCAGTTTACTAGGGACAGGGGAAGGCTACACCTTC. Its protein product is CASSLLGTGEGYTF. The chain has TRBV27 and TRBJ1-2; 10 nucleotides match TRBD1. This CDR3 is built from 14 residues. V dropped 2 bases and J dropped 8; count of bases not matched to a gene: 5. CDR1 and CDR2 (germline): MNHEY, SMNVEV (reference sequence).

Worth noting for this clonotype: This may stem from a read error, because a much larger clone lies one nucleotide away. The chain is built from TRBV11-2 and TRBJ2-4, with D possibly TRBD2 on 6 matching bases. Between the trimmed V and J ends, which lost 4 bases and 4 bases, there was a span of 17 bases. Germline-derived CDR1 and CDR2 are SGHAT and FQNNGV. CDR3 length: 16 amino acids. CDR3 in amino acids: CASSSVPSESKNIQYF. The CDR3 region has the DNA TGTGCCAGCAGCTCGGTTCCTAGCGAGAGTAAAAACATTCAGTACTTC.

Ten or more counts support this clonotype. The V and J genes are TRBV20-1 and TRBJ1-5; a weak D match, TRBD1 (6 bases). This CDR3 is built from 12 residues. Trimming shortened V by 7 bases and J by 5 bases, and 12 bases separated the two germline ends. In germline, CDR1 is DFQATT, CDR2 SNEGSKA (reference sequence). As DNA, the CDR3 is TGCAGTGTCGCAGGGGTTGATCAGCCCCAGCATTTT. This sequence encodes CSVAGVDQPQHF.

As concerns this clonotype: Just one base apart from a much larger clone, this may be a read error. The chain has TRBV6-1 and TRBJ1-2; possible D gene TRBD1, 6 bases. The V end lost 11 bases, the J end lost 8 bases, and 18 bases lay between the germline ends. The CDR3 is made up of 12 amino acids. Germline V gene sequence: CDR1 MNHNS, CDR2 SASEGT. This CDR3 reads CAGPGGARGYTF. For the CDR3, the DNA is TGTGCCGGCCCCGGGGGGGCGCGGGGCTACACCTTC.

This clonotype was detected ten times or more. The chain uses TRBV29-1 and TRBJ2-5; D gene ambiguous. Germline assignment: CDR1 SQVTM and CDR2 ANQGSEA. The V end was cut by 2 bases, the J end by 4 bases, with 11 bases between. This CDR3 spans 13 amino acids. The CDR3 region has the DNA TGCAGCGTTGAATCGTTATTCGTAGAGACCCAGTACTTC. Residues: CSVESLFVETQYF.

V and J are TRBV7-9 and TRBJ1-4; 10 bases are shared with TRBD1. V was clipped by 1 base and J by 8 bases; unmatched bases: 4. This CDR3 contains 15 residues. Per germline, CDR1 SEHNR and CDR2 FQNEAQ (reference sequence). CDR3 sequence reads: CASSLDGTGAEKLFF. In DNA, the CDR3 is TGTGCCAGCAGCTTAGACGGGACAGGGGCCGAAAAACTGTTTTTT.

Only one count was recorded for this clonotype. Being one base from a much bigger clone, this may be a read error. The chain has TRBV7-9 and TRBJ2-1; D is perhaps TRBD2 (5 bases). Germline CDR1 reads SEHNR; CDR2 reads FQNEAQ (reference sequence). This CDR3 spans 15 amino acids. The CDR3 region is CVSSLVVGERNEQFF. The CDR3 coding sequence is TGTGTCAGCAGCTTAGTTGTTGGGGAGCGCAATGAGCAGTTCTTC.

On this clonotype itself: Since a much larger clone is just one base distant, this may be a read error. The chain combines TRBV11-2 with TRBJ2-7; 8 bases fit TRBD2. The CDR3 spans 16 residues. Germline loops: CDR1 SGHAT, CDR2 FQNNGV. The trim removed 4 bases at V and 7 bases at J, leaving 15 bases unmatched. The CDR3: CASSWGSGGQENEQYF. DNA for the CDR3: TGTGCCAGCAGCTGGGGAAGCGGGGGTCAAGAGAATGAGCAGTACTTC.

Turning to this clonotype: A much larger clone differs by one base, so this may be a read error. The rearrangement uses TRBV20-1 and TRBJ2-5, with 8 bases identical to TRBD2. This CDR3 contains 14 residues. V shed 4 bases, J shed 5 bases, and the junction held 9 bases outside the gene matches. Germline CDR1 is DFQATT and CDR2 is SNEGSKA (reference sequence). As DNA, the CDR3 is TGCAGTGCTAAAGTTAGCGGGACCGGGGAGACCCAGTACTTC. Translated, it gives CSAKVSGTGETQYF.